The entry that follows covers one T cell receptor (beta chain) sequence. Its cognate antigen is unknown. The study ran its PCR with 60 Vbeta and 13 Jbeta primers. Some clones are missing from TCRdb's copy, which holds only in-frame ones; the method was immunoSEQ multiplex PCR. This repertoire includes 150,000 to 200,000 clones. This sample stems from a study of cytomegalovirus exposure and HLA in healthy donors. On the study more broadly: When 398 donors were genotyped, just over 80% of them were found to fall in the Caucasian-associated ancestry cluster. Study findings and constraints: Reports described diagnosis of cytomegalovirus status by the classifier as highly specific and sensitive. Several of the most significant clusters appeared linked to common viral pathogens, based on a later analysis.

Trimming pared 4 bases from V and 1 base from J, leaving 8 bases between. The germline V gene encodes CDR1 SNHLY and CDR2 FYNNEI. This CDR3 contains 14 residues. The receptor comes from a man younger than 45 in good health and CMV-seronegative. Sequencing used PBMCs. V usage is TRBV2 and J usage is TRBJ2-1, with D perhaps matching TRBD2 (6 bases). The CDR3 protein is CASSASVSYNEQFF. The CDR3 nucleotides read TGTGCCAGCAGTGCTAGCGTATCCTACAATGAGCAGTTCTTC. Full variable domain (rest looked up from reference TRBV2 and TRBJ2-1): EPEVTQTPSHQVTQMGQEVILRCVPISNHLYFYWYRQILGQKVEFLVSFYNNEISEKSEIFDDQFSVERPDGSNFTLKIRSTKLEDSAMYFCASSASVSYNEQFFGPGTRLTVL.